A single sample is the source of the 9 T cell receptor beta chains below, sequenced in a study of cytomegalovirus exposure and HLA in healthy donors. 60 Vbeta and 13 Jbeta primers were used in PCR. Libraries were prepared by immunoSEQ multiplex PCR; TCRdb keeps only in-frame clonotypes and omits some of them. The table shows fewer than 120,000 clones, with 79% occurring only once. Sequencing was carried out using PBMCs. All receptors derive from a young man in good health and CMV-seropositive.

The J gene is TRBJ2-1, the V gene TRBV5-1; 8 bases are a match to TRBD2. The CDR3 covers 17 residues. Germline V CDR1 and CDR2: SGHRS, YFSETQ. Trimming removed 1 base from V and 3 bases from J; junction bases left unmatched: 9. The CDR3 region has the DNA TGCGCCAGCAGCTTGTTTTCGGGAGGGTCAGGCTACAATGAGCAGTTCTTC. Its protein is CASSLFSGGSGYNEQFF. The entire variable domain, with the rest obtained from reference TRBV5-1 and TRBJ2-1, is as follows: KAGVTQTPRYLIKTRGQQVTLSCSPISGHRSVSWYQQTPGQGLQFLFEYFSETQRNKGNFPGRFSGRQFSNSRSEMNVSTLELGDSALYLCASSLFSGGSGYNEQFFGPGTRLTVL.

This clone was counted at least ten times. The gene calls are TRBV19 and TRBJ2-1; TRBD1 agrees at 8 bases. Germline CDR1 LNHDA, CDR2 SQIVND (reference sequence). The CDR3 length is 16 residues. The V and J ends lost 3 bases and 6 bases, in that order; junction bases with no gene match: 10. In DNA, the CDR3 is TGTGCCAGTAGTATTGGAGAAGGGACAGGAGGCAATGAGCAGTTCTTC. Residues: CASSIGEGTGGNEQFF.

The chain has TRBV7-8 and TRBJ2-2; a possible D gene is TRBD1 (8 bases). CDR3 length equals 16 residues. The germline V gene has CDR1 SGHVS and CDR2 FQNEAQ. Between the trimmed V and J ends, which lost 5 bases and 5 bases, there was a span of 18 bases. CDR3 in DNA: TGTGCCAGCAGCCTATTAGGACAGGGAGGGACCGGGGAGCTGTTTTTT. It translates to CASSLLGQGGTGELFF.

This sequence joins TRBV12-5 and TRBJ2-1, with 12 nucleotides matching TRBD2. The germline CDR1 and CDR2 sequences are LGHNT and FRNRAP. The V gene end was trimmed by 6 bases and the J gene end by 7 bases; junction bases not matched to a gene: 13. CDR3 length: 17 residues. The CDR3 DNA follows: TGTGCTAGTGGGTACCAAATACTAGCGGGGGGCGAGAATGAGCAGTTCTTC. As protein: CASGYQILAGGENEQFF.

The V gene is TRBV10-2, the J gene TRBJ2-1, with 9 bases that match TRBD2. Germline CDR1 reads WSHSY; CDR2 reads SAAADI. Unmatched junction bases numbered 8, after V lost 7 bases and J lost 7 bases. The CDR3 has 14 amino acids. The CDR3, as DNA: TGCGCCAGCAAGGGGGCGGGGGGGCGGAATGAGCAGTTCTTC. This sequence encodes CASKGAGGRNEQFF.

V usage is TRBV6-6 and J usage is TRBJ2-3; 13 bases align to TRBD2. Looked up from germline, CDR1 is MNHNY and CDR2 is SVGAGI (reference sequence). Trimming at V came to 10 bases and at J to 3 bases, leaving 10 bases not matched to a gene. This CDR3 contains 16 residues. CDR3 nucleotides: TGTGCCACCGCCCAAACTAGCGGGGGGGCGACAGATACGCAGTATTTT. Its translation: CATAQTSGGATDTQYF.

The gene calls are TRBV4-1 and TRBJ2-3; 12 bases match TRBD2. The CDR3 has 17 residues. The J segment lost 3 bases and the V segment lost 3 bases, leaving 7 bases of the junction unmatched. The germline CDR1 and CDR2 sequences are MGHRA and YSYEKL. CDR3 DNA sequence: TGCGCCAGCAGCCAGTTACGACTAGCGGGGGTAACAGATACGCAGTATTTT. The encoded protein is CASSQLRLAGVTDTQYF.

The rearrangement joins TRBV19 to TRBJ2-1; no clear D gene. V was shortened by 3 bases and J by 0 bases, with 12 bases between the two germline ends. Per the germline V gene, CDR1 is LNHDA and CDR2 is SQIVND (reference sequence). The CDR3 is 16 amino acids. The CDR3 nucleotides read TGTGCCAGTAGTATTTATTACTCGAGCTCCTACAATGAGCAGTTCTTC. It codes for CASSIYYSSSYNEQFF.

The chain links TRBV19 to TRBJ2-3; 8 nucleotides align to TRBD1. The length of the CDR3 is 16 residues. The ends lost 0 bases at V and 2 bases at J; junction bases unmatched: 4. Looked up from germline, CDR1 is LNHDA and CDR2 is SQIVND (reference sequence). The CDR3, as DNA: TGTGCCAGTAGTATAGATCAGGGACAGGCCACAGATACGCAGTATTTT. It codes for CASSIDQGQATDTQYF.